This TCR beta chain was identified in a study of blood T cells in healthy people across ages. The second PCR ran roughly 6 to 11 cycles with a sample-barcoded 5' primer and J-beta primers. Every sample returned 2.5 million or more CDR3-containing paired-end reads. MiXCR, run by TCRdb on the 5' RACE reads, gives a single entry per CDR3 protein. The sample gives about 760,000 distinct CDR3 sequences, about 25% of which show up once; more than 8.5% is in the top ten. The same specimen was also included in a second study, on T cells of mothers and their children. As that study records: Sample barcodes and 2-4 random nucleotides were added by the M1S primer of the second PCR.

This receptor was taken from a boy under 18 in good health. The specimen was blood.

The DNA for the CDR3 is TGTGCCAGCAGCTTAGTGGGACAGGCCTCGGCCAAAAACATTCAGTACTTC. As protein: CASSLVGQASAKNIQYF. The chain joins TRBV11-2 to TRBJ2-4; TRBD1 matches 8 bases. Per germline, CDR1 SGHAT and CDR2 FQNNGV. V was clipped by 1 base and J by 1 base; unmatched bases: 6. The CDR3 sequence is 17 residues long.